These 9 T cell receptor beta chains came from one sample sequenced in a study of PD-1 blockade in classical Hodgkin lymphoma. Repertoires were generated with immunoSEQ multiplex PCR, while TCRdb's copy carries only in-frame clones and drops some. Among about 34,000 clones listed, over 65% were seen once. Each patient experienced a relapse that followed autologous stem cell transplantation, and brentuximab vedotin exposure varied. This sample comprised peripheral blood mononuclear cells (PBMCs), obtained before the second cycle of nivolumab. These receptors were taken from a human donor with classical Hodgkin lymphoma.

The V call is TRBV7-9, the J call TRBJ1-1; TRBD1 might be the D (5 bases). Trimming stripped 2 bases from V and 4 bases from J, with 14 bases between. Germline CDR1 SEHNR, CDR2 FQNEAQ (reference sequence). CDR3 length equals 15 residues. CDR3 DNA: TGTGCCAGCAGCTTAACCCCCCTCGGGGGCACTGAAGCTTTCTTT. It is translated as CASSLTPLGGTEAFF. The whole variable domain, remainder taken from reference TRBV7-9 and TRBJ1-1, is DTGVSQNPRHKITKRGQNVTFRCDPISEHNRLYWYRQTLGQGPEFLTYFQNEAQLEKSRLLSDRFSAERPKGSFSTLEIQRTEQGDSAMYLCASSLTPLGGTEAFFGQGTRLTVV.

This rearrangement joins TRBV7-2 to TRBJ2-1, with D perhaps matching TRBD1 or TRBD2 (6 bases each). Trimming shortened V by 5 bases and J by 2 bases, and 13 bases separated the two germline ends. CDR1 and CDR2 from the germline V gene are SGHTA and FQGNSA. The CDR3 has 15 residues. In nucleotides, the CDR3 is TGTGCCAGCAGCACCCACGGGGGCGCCTACAATGAGCAGTTCTTC. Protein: CASSTHGGAYNEQFF.

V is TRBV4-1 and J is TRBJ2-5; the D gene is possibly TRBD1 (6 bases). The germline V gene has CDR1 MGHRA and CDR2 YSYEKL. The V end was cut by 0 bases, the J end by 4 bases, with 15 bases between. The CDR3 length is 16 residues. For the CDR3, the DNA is TGCGCCAGCAGCCAAGATGAGTCCAGGGGACGAGAGACCCAGTACTTC. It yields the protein CASSQDESRGRETQYF.

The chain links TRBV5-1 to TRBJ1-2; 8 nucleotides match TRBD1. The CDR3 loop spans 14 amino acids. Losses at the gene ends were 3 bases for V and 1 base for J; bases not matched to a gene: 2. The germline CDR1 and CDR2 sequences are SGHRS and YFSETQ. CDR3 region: CASSSGQVNYGYTF. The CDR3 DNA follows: TGCGCCAGCAGCTCGGGACAGGTTAACTATGGCTACACCTTC.

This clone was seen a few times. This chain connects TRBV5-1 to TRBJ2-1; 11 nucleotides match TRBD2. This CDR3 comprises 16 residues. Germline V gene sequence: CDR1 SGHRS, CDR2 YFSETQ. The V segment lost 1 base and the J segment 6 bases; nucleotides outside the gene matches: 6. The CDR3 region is CASSLSSGGPTNEQFF. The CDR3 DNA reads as TGCGCCAGCAGCTTGTCTAGCGGGGGGCCTACCAATGAGCAGTTCTTC.

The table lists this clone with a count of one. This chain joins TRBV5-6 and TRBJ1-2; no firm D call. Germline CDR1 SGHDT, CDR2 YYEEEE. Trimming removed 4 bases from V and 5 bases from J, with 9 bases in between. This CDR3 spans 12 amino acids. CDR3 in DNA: TGTGCCAGCAGCCCTGGTGGTTATGGCTACACCTTC. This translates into CASSPGGYGYTF.

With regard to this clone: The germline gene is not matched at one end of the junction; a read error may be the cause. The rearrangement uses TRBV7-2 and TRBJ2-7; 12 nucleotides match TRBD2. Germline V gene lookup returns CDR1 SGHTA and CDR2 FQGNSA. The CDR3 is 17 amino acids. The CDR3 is CASSPQPGLAGSNEQYF. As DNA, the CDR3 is TGTGCCAGCAGCCCCCAGCCGGGACTAGCGGGCTCCAACGAGCAGTACTTC.

The CDR3 loop reads CASSQGRRTVGEKLFF. The CDR3 region has the DNA TGCGCCAGCAGCCAAGGACGGCGCACAGTTGGTGAAAAACTGTTTTTT. The chain has TRBV4-3 and TRBJ1-4; D unresolved. The ends were cut back, 1 base at V and 7 bases at J, with 16 bases in the middle. This CDR3 comprises 16 residues. Germline V gene lookup returns CDR1 LGHNA and CDR2 YSLEER.

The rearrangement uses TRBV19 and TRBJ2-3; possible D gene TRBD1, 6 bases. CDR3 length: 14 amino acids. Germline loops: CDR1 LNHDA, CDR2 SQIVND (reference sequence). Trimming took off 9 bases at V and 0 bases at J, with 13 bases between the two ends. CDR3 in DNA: TGTGCCAGCAAAGGGACACTTAGCACAGATACGCAGTATTTT. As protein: CASKGTLSTDTQYF.